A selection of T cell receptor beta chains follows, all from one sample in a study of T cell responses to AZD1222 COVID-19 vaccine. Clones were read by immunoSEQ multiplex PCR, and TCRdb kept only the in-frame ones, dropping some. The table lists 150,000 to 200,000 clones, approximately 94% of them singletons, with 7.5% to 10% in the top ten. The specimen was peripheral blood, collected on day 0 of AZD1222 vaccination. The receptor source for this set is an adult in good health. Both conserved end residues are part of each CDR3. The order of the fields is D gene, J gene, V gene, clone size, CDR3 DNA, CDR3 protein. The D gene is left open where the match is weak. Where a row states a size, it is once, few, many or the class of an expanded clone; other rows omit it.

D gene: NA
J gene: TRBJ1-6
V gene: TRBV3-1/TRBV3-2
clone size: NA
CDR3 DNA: TGTGCCAGCAGCCAGCTTCGGCAGGGGAATTCACCCCTCCACTTT
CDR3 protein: CASSQLRQGNSPLHF

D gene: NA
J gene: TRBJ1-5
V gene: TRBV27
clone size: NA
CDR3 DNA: TGTGCCAGCAGTCGAATGAATCAGCCCCAGCATTTT
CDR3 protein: CASSRMNQPQHF

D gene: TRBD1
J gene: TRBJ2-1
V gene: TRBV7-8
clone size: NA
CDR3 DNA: TGTGCCAGCAGCCTGGGGACAGGTCAAGGGGATGAGCAGTTCTTC
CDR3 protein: CASSLGTGQGDEQFF

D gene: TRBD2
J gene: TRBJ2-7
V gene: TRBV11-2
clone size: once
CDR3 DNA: TGTGCCAGCAGCCCAAAACTAGCGGGCCTTTTCGACGAGCAGTACTTC
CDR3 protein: CASSPKLAGLFDEQYF

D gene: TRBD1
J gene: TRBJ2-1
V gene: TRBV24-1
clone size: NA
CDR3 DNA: TGTGCCACCAGTGATCCCGGACAGGGATACAATGAGCAGTTCTTC
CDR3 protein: CATSDPGQGYNEQFF

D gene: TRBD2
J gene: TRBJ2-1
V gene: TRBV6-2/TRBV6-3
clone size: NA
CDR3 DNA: TGTGCCAGCAGCTGGACTAGCGGGATGCGTGAGCAGTTCTTC
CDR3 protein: CASSWTSGMREQFF

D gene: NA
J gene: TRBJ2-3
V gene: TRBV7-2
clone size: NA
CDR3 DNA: TGTGCCAGCAGCTTAGGGGGGATAAATACAGATACGCAGTATTTT
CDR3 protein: CASSLGGINTDTQYF

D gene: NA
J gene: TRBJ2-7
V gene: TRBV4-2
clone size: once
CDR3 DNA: TGTGCCAGCAGCCAAGAGGCCGGGGGCCTTGGCCACGAGCAGTACTTC
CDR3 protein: CASSQEAGGLGHEQYF

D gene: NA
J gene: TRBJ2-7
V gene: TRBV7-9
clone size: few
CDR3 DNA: TGTGCCAGCAGCTTAGGACTGACGGGGCGCACCTACGAGCAGTACTTC
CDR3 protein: CASSLGLTGRTYEQYF

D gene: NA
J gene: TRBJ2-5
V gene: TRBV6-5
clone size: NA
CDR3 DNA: TGTGCCAGCAGTTACGAATGGGGGAGGGGGCAGTACTTC
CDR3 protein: CASSYEWGRGQYF

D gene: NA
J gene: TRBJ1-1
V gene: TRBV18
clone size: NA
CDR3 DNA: TGTGCCAGCTCCGGTGCAGGGAACCGGAACACTGAAGCTTTCTTT
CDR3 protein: CASSGAGNRNTEAFF

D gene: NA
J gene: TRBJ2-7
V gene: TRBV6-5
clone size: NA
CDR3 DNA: TGTGCCAGCAGTTACGCAAATTCTGGGAAACAGTACTTC
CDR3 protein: CASSYANSGKQYF

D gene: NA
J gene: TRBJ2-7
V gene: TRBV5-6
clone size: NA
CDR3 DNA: TGTGCCAGTCAAGGGGGAGGGCCCGTCGAGCAGTACTTC
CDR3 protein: CASQGGGPVEQYF

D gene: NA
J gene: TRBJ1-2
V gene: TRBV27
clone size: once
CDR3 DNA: TGTGCCACGTACAGCTCGGTCCCACCCGGCTACACCTTC
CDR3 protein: CATYSSVPPGYTF

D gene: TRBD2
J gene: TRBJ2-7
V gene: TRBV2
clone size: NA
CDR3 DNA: TGTGCCAGCAGTGAAGCCGGACTAGCGGGAGGCTACGAGCAGTACTTC
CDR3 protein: CASSEAGLAGGYEQYF

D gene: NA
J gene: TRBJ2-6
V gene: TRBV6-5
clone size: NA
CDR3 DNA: TGTGCCAGCAGTTACAGTGGCGGGGCCAACGTCCTGACTTTC
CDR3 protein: CASSYSGGANVLTF

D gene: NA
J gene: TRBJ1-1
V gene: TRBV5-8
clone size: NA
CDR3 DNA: TGTGCCAGCAGCTCCGTTGTCGGGTCGCCCACTGAAGCTTTCTTT
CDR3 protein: CASSSVVGSPTEAFF

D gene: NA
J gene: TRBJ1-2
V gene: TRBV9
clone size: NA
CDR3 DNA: TGTGCCAGCAGCGGGCACCGGGTAAACTATGGCTACACCTTC
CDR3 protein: CASSGHRVNYGYTF